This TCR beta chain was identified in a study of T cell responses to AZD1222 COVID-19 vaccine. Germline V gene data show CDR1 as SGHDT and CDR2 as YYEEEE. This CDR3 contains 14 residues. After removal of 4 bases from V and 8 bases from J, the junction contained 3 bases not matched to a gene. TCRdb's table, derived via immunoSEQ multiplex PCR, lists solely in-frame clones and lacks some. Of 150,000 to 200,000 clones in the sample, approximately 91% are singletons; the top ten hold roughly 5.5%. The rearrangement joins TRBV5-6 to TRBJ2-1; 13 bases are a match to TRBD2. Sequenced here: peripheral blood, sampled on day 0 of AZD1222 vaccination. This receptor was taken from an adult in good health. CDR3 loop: CASSTSGGAHEQFF. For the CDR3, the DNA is TGTGCCAGCAGCACTAGCGGGGGGGCCCATGAGCAGTTCTTC.